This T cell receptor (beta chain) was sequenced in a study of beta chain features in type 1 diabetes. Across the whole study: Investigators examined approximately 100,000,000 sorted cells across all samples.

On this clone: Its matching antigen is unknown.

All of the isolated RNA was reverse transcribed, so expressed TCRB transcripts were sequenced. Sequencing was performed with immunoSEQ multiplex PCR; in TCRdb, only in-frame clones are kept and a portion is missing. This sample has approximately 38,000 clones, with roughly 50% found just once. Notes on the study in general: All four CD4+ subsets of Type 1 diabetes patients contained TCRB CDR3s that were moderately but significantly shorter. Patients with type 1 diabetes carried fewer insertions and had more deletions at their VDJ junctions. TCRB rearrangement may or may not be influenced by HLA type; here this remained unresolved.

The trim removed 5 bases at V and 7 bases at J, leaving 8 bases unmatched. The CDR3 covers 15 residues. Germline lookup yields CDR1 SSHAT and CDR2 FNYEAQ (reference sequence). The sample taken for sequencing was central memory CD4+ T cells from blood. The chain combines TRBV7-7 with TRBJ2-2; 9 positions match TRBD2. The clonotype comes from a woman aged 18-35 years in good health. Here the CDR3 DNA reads TGTGCCAGCAGCCCCGGGGTAGCGGGAGTCGGGGAGCTGTTTTTT. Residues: CASSPGVAGVGELFF.